One and the same sample provided the 31 T cell receptor beta chains below, sequenced in a study of identical twins. TCRdb re-analysed the 5' RACE reads in MiXCR, keeping a single row per CDR3 protein. The sample records 1.5 million to 2 million distinct CDR3 sequences, under 35% being singletons. Specimen: cord blood. The receptors here all came from a newborn girl in good health.

The chain has TRBV6-5 and TRBJ1-2; 8 positions match TRBD1. After removal of 1 base from V and 0 bases from J, the junction contained 7 bases not matched to a gene. CDR1 and CDR2 (germline): MNHEY, SVGAGI. CDR3 length: 17 residues. The CDR3 DNA follows: TGTGCCAGCAGTTACTGGCAGGGGGCGACTTCTAACTATGGCTACACCTTC. This sequence encodes CASSYWQGATSNYGYTF.

This clonotype was observed a single time. The junction and the germline gene differ at one end; a read error may be behind it. CDR3 nucleotide sequence: TGTGCCAGCAGCATAACTCCAGACCTGGGGGAGACCCGGTACTTC. It yields the protein CASSITPDLGETRYF. V gene TRBV9 combines with J gene TRBJ2-5, with D perhaps being TRBD1 or TRBD2 (5 bases each). The CDR3 spans 15 residues. The germline gives CDR1 SGDLS, CDR2 YYNGEE.

This clonotype was observed many times. The chain joins TRBV28 to TRBJ2-7; 8 positions agree with TRBD2. Germline lookup yields CDR1 MDHEN and CDR2 SYDVKM. V shed 7 bases, J shed 3 bases, and the junction held 2 bases outside the gene matches. The CDR3 contains 12 residues. The CDR3 loop reads CASTGTSYEQYF. CDR3 in DNA: TGTGCCAGCACCGGGACTAGCTACGAGCAGTACTTC.

This clonotype was recorded many times. The chain uses TRBV10-3 and TRBJ2-7, with D maybe TRBD2 (5 bases). Per the germline V gene, CDR1 is ENHRY and CDR2 is SYGVKD. This CDR3 has 14 amino acids. V was pared by 7 bases and J by 3 bases, with 16 bases between. The CDR3 DNA is TGTGCCATCAAACCGGGGTGGGGTCTCTACGAGCAGTACTTC. It yields the protein CAIKPGWGLYEQYF.

The chain has TRBV27 and TRBJ1-2; TRBD1 aligns across 8 bases. Germline-derived CDR1 and CDR2 are MNHEY and SMNVEV (reference sequence). The CDR3 extends over 13 amino acids. J was trimmed by 8 bases and V by 5 bases; bases with no gene match: 7. The CDR3 DNA reads as TGTGCCAGCAGTGACAGGGGATTGGGAGGCTACACCTTC. Translated, it gives CASSDRGLGGYTF.

This clonotype was counted between two and nine times. This chain uses TRBV13 with TRBJ1-1; perhaps TRBD1 as D (6 bases). This CDR3 is built from 16 residues. Trimming took off 5 bases at V and 1 base at J, with 17 bases between the two ends. Germline CDR1 is PRHDT and CDR2 is FYEKMQ (reference sequence). CDR3 sequence reads: CASSPLSDSPNTEAFF. The CDR3 DNA sequence: TGTGCCAGCAGCCCACTATCGGACAGTCCGAACACTGAAGCTTTCTTT.

This chain connects TRBV4-1 to TRBJ1-6; D call uncertain. This CDR3 spans 12 amino acids. The germline V gene encodes CDR1 MGHRA and CDR2 YSYEKL. The V end lost 4 bases, the J end lost 9 bases, and 7 bases lay between the germline ends. Here the CDR3 reads CASSRHGSPLHF. As DNA, the CDR3 is TGCGCCAGCAGCCGACACGGTTCACCCCTCCACTTT.

This clonotype appeared a few times. This sequence joins TRBV3-1 and TRBJ1-2, with D unclear. The CDR3 totals 18 residues. CDR1 is LGHDT and CDR2 is YNNKEL in the germline V gene (reference sequence). Trimming took 1 base from V and 5 from J, leaving 23 bases between them. The CDR3 reads CASSQGFVPGRWGYGYTF. CDR3 DNA: TGTGCCAGCAGCCAAGGGTTTGTTCCGGGCAGGTGGGGTTATGGCTACACCTTC.

This clonotype was counted ten times or more. The V gene is TRBV10-3, the J gene TRBJ1-2; no clear D gene. V lost 3 bases to trimming and J lost 4 bases, with 9 bases between them. The CDR3 spans 13 residues. Germline V gene lookup returns CDR1 ENHRY and CDR2 SYGVKD. CDR3 sequence: CAISELSAYGYTF. CDR3 DNA: TGTGCCATCAGTGAATTGAGCGCCTATGGCTACACCTTC.

This clonotype came up a few times. The CDR3 reads CASMESYYEQYF. The CDR3 region has the DNA TGTGCCAGCATGGAGTCCTATTACGAGCAGTACTTC. The gene calls are TRBV2 and TRBJ2-7; no definite D call. V was clipped by 7 bases and J by 4 bases, with 11 bases between them. Germline assignment: CDR1 SNHLY and CDR2 FYNNEI. The CDR3 length is 12 residues.

This clonotype was seen a handful of times. The V call is TRBV12-3 or TRBV12-4, the J call TRBJ1-1; D not resolved. The CDR3 sequence is 14 residues long. Deletions cut 2 bases from V and 1 base from J, with 8 bases between. The CDR3 loop is CASSLRVWNTEAFF. The CDR3 DNA reads as TGTGCCAGCAGTTTACGGGTCTGGAACACTGAAGCTTTCTTT.

The V call is TRBV20-1, the J call TRBJ1-2; 7 bases are a match to TRBD1. The CDR3 is 13 residues long. Trimming at V came to 3 bases and at J to 6 bases, leaving 7 bases not matched to a gene. Germline-derived CDR1 and CDR2 are DFQATT and SNEGSKA (reference sequence). CDR3 DNA sequence: TGCAGTGCTAGGCAGGGGGGGACGGATGGCTACACCTTC. Protein product: CSARQGGTDGYTF.

V usage is TRBV6-2 or TRBV6-3 and J usage is TRBJ2-7; 8 nucleotides line up with TRBD2. J lost 5 bases, V lost 0 bases, and 6 bases had no gene match. Germline CDR1 is MNHEY and CDR2 is SVGEGT. The CDR3 loop spans 15 amino acids. The CDR3 protein is CASSYSMRGVHEQYF. CDR3 DNA: TGTGCCAGCAGTTACTCGATGCGGGGGGTCCACGAGCAGTACTTC.

The chain has TRBV2 and TRBJ2-4, with D tentatively TRBD2 (5 bases). CDR3 length equals 17 residues. V lost 2 bases and J 0 bases, leaving 14 bases between the germline ends. Germline V gene lookup returns CDR1 SNHLY and CDR2 FYNNEI. CDR3 nucleotide sequence: TGTGCCAGCAGTGAATGGGTGAATGGAGGAGCCAAAAACATTCAGTACTTC. Translated, it gives CASSEWVNGGAKNIQYF.

This clonotype appeared many times. The chain joins TRBV7-8 to TRBJ1-2; D uncertain. The CDR3 contains 13 residues. The germline V gene has CDR1 SGHVS and CDR2 FQNEAQ. Trimming took off 5 bases at V and 9 bases at J, with 16 bases between the two ends. CDR3 region: CASSPRASDRYTF. CDR3 bases: TGTGCCAGCAGCCCAAGGGCTTCTGATCGCTACACCTTC.

This clonotype appeared a few times. CDR3 bases: TGTGCCAGCAAAATCGGGATAGGTGAAAAACTGTTTTTT. It encodes CASKIGIGEKLFF. V usage is TRBV2 and J usage is TRBJ1-4; unclear D gene. The germline V and J ends were trimmed by 7 bases and 7 bases, with 13 bases remaining between them. This CDR3 is 13 amino acids long. Germline CDR1 reads SNHLY; CDR2 reads FYNNEI.

As to this clonotype: The junction shows a germline mismatch at one end, possibly a read error. The V call is TRBV12-3 or TRBV12-4, the J call TRBJ2-3; TRBD2 matches at 7 bases. This CDR3 region has 16 residues. The CDR3: CASSLIAGAIADAQYF. In nucleotides, the CDR3 is TGTGCCAGCAGTTTAATTGCGGGAGCGATCGCAGATGCGCAGTATTTT.

This clonotype has more than one count but fewer than ten. The chain joins TRBV10-3 to TRBJ2-3, with TRBD2 as a possible D gene (7 bases). This CDR3 is built from 15 residues. Between the trimmed V and J ends, which lost 5 bases and 5 bases, there was a span of 17 bases. Germline-derived CDR1 and CDR2 are ENHRY and SYGVKD. In nucleotides, the CDR3 is TGTGCCATCAGTCTTTCCGGGGGGCCAGGAGATACGCAGTATTTT. Translating it yields CAISLSGGPGDTQYF.

This chain links TRBV7-2 with TRBJ2-5, with D possibly being TRBD2 (6 bases). Near its end, the DNA agrees better with TRBJ2-1, so the J call may be wrong. Germline assignment: CDR1 SGHTA and CDR2 FQGNSA. The CDR3 extends over 15 amino acids. The CDR3 sequence: CASSSTRLVQETQFF. As DNA, the CDR3 is TGTGCCAGCAGCTCCACCAGACTAGTACAAGAGACCCAGTTCTTC.

This clonotype occurred a few times. The chain employs TRBV12-3 or TRBV12-4 and TRBJ1-2; D is uncertain. V lost 8 bases and J lost 7, with 14 bases in between. The CDR3 runs 12 residues. The CDR3 bases are TGTGCCAGCTCTGGCAGCGCAAGTGGCTACACCTTC. It is translated as CASSGSASGYTF.

This clonotype was counted between two and nine times. This chain connects TRBV4-1 to TRBJ2-1; possibly TRBD2 for D (5 bases). Trimming removed 0 bases at V and 0 bases at J, with 18 bases between. Germline assignment: CDR1 MGHRA and CDR2 YSYEKL. The CDR3 consists of 19 residues. The chain's CDR3 is CASSQDGIPERTSYNEQFF. Here the CDR3 DNA reads TGCGCCAGCAGCCAAGATGGCATCCCTGAGCGGACCTCCTACAATGAGCAGTTCTTC.

Concerning this clonotype itself: The junction shows a germline mismatch at one end, possibly a read error. This chain connects TRBV28 to TRBJ2-3, with D hard to call. The CDR3 sequence is 12 residues long. Germline loops: CDR1 MDHEN, CDR2 SYDVKM. CDR3 sequence: CASSLSIDTQYF. CDR3 sequence (DNA): TGTGCCAGCAGTTTGAGCATAGATACGCAGTATTTT. The full variable domain, rest sourced from reference TRBV28 and TRBJ2-3, is DVKVTQSSRYLVKRTGEKVFLECVQDMDHENMFWYRQDPGLGLRLIYFSYDVKMKEKGDIPEGYSVSREKKERFSLILESASTNQTSMYLCASSLSIDTQYFGPGTRLTVL.

The genes are TRBV29-1 and TRBJ2-1, with TRBD1 matching 11 bases. This CDR3 region has 15 residues. Looked up from germline, CDR1 is SQVTM and CDR2 is ANQGSEA. V lost 3 bases, J lost 8 bases, and 9 bases stayed unmatched. CDR3 in DNA: TGCAGCGTTGAGACTGGGACAGGGGGGCTCTATGAGCAGTTCTTC. It encodes CSVETGTGGLYEQFF.

The chain links TRBV6-4 to TRBJ2-3; 14 positions agree with TRBD2. Germline CDR1 reads MRHNA; CDR2 reads SNTAGT. After removal of 0 bases from V and 2 bases from J, the junction contained 4 bases not matched to a gene. The CDR3 extends over 18 amino acids. The CDR3 here is CASSDSGLAGASTDTQYF. For the CDR3, the DNA is TGTGCCAGCAGTGACTCGGGACTAGCGGGGGCTTCCACAGATACGCAGTATTTT.

This clonotype was detected a few times. An end of the junction does not agree with germline; a read error may underlie this. The chain is built from TRBV20-1 and TRBJ2-4; 10 bases are a match to TRBD2. Per the germline V gene, CDR1 is DFQATT and CDR2 is SNEGSKA (reference sequence). The CDR3 length is 14 residues. The CDR3 DNA sequence: TGCAGTGCCGGAGCGGGAGGGTATAGAAACATTCGGTACTTC. Protein sequence: CSAGAGGYRNIRYF.

CDR3 DNA sequence: TGCAGTGCCACAAGACAGAACTATGGCTACACCTTC. Its translation is CSATRQNYGYTF. The chain employs TRBV20-1 and TRBJ1-2; tentatively, D is TRBD1 (5 bases). Germline assignment: CDR1 DFQATT and CDR2 SNEGSKA (reference sequence). The CDR3 length is 12 residues. V gave up 6 bases and J gave up 2 bases, with 10 bases separating them.

This clonotype turned up a few times. CDR3 in DNA: TGCAGTGCTACCAAATCTAAGGATGATACGCAGTATTTT. It codes for CSATKSKDDTQYF. J is TRBJ2-3 and V is TRBV20-1; no clear D. The V end was cut by 4 bases, the J end by 6 bases, with 14 bases between. CDR3 length: 13 residues. Germline V gene sequence: CDR1 DFQATT, CDR2 SNEGSKA (reference sequence).

This clonotype occurred a few times. The chain joins TRBV20-1 to TRBJ2-1, with D tentatively TRBD2 (6 bases). Per the germline V gene, CDR1 is DFQATT and CDR2 is SNEGSKA (reference sequence). This CDR3 is 14 amino acids long. Trimming removed 5 bases at V and 4 bases at J, with 15 bases between. The CDR3 sequence: CSASREGRYNEQFF. Written as DNA, the CDR3 is TGCAGTGCTTCCCGAGAAGGGAGGTACAATGAGCAGTTCTTC.

The chain uses TRBV7-2 and TRBJ2-7; D gene uncertain. The germline CDR1 and CDR2 sequences are SGHTA and FQGNSA. This CDR3 has 13 residues. Trimming took off 7 bases at V and 0 bases at J, with 10 bases between the two ends. The DNA for the CDR3 is TGTGCCAGCAACCCAGACCTCTCCTACGAGCAGTACTTC. Protein: CASNPDLSYEQYF.

The genes are TRBV12-3 or TRBV12-4 and TRBJ2-3; D is unclear. V gave up 4 bases and J gave up 7 bases, with 9 bases separating them. The CDR3 contains 12 residues. DNA of the CDR3: TGTGCCAGCAGTTCCGATCTTCATACGCAGTATTTT. Translated, it gives CASSSDLHTQYF.

This clonotype has more than one count but fewer than ten. The gene calls are TRBV5-1 and TRBJ2-1, with D perhaps TRBD2 (5 bases). The germline V gene encodes CDR1 SGHRS and CDR2 YFSETQ. This CDR3 contains 13 residues. The V end was cut by 7 bases, the J end by 3 bases, with 11 bases between. This chain's CDR3 is CASSPEVYNEQFF. In nucleotides, the CDR3 is TGCGCCAGCTCCCCGGAGGTCTACAATGAGCAGTTCTTC.